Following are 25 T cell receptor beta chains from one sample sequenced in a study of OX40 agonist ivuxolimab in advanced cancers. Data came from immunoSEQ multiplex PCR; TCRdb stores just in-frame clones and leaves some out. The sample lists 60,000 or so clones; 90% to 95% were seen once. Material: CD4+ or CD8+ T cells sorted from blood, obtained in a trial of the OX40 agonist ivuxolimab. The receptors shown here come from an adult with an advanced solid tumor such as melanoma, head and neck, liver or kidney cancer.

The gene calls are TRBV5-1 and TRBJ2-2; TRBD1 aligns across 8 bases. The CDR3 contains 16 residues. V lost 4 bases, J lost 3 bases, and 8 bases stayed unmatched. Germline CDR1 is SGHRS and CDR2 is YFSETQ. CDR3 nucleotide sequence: TGCGCCAGCAGCGTGGACAGGGATATCTACACCGGGGAGCTGTTTTTT. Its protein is CASSVDRDIYTGELFF.

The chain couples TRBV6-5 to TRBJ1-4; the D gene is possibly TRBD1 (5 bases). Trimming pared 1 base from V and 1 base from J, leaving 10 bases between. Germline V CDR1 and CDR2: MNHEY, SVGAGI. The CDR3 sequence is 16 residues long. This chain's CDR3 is CASSYWGGGTNEKLFF. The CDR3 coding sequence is TGTGCCAGCAGTTACTGGGGGGGAGGAACTAATGAAAAACTGTTTTTT.

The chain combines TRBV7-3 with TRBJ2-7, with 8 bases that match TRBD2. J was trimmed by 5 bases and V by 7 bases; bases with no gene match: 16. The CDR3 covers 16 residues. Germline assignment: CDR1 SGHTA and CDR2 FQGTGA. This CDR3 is CASTPRPERERHEQYF. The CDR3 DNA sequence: TGTGCCAGCACCCCCCGCCCAGAGCGGGAGAGGCACGAGCAGTACTTC.

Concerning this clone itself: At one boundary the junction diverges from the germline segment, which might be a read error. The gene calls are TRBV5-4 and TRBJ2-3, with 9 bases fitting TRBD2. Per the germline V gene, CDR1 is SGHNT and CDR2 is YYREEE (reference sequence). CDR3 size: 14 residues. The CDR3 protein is CASSPVTSGDTQYF. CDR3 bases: TGCGCCAGCAGCCCTGTGACTAGCGGAGATACGCAGTATTTT.

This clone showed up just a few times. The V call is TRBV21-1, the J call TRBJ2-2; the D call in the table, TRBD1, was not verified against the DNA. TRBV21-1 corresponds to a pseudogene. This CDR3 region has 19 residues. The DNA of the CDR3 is TGTGCCAGCAGCAATCAAAAAGGGGGAAAGGATGGAAACACCGGGGAGCTGTTTTTT. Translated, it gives CASSNQKGGKDGNTGELFF.

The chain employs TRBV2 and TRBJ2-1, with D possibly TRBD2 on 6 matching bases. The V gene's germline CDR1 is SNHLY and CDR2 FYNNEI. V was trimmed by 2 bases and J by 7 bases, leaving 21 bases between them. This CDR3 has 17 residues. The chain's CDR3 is CASSETVGLQLGNEQFF. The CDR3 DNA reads TGTGCCAGCAGTGAAACCGTGGGACTCCAGCTGGGGAATGAGCAGTTCTTC.

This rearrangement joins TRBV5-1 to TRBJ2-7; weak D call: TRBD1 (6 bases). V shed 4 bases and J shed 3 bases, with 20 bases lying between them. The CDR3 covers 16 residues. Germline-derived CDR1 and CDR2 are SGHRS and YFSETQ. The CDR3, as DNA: TGCGCCAGCAGCCAAGCCTCTCCGACAGGACGCTACGAGCAGTACTTC. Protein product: CASSQASPTGRYEQYF. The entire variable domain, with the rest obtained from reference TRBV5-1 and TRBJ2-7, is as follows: KAGVTQTPRYLIKTRGQQVTLSCSPISGHRSVSWYQQTPGQGLQFLFEYFSETQRNKGNFPGRFSGRQFSNSRSEMNVSTLELGDSALYLCASSQASPTGRYEQYFGPGTRLTVT.

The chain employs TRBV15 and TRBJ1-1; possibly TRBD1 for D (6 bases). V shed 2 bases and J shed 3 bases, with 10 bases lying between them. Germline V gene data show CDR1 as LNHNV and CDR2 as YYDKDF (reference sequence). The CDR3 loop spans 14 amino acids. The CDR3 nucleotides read TGTGCCACCAGCAGAAAAAGGGGGGACACTGAAGCTTTCTTT. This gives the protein CATSRKRGDTEAFF.

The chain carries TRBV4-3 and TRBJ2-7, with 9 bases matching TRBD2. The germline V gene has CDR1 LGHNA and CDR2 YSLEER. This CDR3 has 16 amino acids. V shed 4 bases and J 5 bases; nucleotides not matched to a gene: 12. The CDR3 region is CASSRTLAGGFHEQYF. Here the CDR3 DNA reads TGCGCCAGCAGCCGCACGTTGGCGGGAGGGTTCCACGAGCAGTACTTC.

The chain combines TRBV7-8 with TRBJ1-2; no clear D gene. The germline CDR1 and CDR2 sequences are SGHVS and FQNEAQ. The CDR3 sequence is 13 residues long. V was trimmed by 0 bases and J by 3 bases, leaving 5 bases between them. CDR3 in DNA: TGTGCCAGCAGCTTAGCCTTACACTATGGCTACACCTTC. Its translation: CASSLALHYGYTF.

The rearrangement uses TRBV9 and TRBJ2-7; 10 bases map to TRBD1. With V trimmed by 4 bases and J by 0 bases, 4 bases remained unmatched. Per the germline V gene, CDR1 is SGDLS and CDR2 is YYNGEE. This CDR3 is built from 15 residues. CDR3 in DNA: TGTGCCAGCAGCCCCGGGACAGGGGTCTCCTACGAGCAGTACTTC. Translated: CASSPGTGVSYEQYF.

This CDR3 is CASSLEPTGLSSYNEQFF. CDR3 sequence (DNA): TGCGCCAGCAGCCTAGAACCAACGGGCCTCAGCTCCTACAATGAGCAGTTCTTC. The rearrangement links TRBV4-1 to TRBJ2-1; D not resolved. The germline V gene has CDR1 MGHRA and CDR2 YSYEKL. V lost 4 bases to trimming and J lost 0 bases, with 19 bases between them. The CDR3 covers 18 residues.

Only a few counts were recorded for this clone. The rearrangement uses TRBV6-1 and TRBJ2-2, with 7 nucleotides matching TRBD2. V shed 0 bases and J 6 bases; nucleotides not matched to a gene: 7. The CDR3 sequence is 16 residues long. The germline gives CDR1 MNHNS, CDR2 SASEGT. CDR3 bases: TGTGCCAGCAGTGAAGCGGGAGGGCGATTTGCCGGGGAGCTGTTTTTT. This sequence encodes CASSEAGGRFAGELFF.

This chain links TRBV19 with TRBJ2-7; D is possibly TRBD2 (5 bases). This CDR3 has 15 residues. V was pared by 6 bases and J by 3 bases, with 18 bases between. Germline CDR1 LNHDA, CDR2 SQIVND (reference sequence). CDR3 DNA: TGTGCCAGTAGCCTCCGGGATACCCATATCTACGAGCAGTACTTC. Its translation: CASSLRDTHIYEQYF.

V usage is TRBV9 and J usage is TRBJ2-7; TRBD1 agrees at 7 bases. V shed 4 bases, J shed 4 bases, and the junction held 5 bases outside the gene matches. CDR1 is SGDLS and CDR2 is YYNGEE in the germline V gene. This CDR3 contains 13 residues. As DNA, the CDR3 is TGTGCCAGCAGCCCGGGACAGCATTACGAGCAGTACTTC. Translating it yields CASSPGQHYEQYF.

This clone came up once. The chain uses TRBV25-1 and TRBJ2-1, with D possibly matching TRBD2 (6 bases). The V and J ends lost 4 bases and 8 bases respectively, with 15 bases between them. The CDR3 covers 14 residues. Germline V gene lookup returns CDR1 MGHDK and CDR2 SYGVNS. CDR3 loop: CASSVLAFADEQFF. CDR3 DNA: TGTGCCAGCAGTGTTCTAGCGTTCGCGGATGAGCAGTTCTTC.

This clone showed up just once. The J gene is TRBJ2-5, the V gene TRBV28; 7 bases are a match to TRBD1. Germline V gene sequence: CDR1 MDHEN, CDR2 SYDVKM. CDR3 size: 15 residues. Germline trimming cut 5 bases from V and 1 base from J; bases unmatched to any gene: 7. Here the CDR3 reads CASSRGQPAQETQYF. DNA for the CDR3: TGTGCCAGCAGTCGGGGACAGCCGGCCCAAGAGACCCAGTACTTC.

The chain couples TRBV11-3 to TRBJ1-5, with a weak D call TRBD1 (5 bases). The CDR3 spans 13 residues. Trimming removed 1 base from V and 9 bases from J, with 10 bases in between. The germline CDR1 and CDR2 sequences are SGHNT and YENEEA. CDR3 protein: CASSLGLGGPQHF. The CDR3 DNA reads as TGTGCCAGCAGCTTAGGACTCGGGGGGCCCCAGCATTTT. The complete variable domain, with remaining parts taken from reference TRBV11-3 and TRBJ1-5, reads EAGVVQSPRYKIIEKKQPVAFWCNPISGHNTLYWYLQNLGQGPELLIRYENEEAVDDSQLPKDRFSAERLKGVDSTLKIQPAELGDSAVYLCASSLGLGGPQHFGDGTRLSIL.

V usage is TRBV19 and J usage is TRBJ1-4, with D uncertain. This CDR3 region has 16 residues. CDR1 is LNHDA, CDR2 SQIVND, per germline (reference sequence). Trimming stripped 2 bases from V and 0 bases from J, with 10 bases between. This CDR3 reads CASSIRRFATNEKLFF. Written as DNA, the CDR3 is TGTGCCAGTAGTATAAGGAGGTTTGCAACTAATGAAAAACTGTTTTTT.

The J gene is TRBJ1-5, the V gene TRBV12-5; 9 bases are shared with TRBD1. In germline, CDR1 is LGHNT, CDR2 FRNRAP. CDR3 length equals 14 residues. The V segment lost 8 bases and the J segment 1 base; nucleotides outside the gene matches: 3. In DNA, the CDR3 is TGTGCTAGTAGACAGGGGGGAAGCAATCAGCCCCAGCATTTT. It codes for CASRQGGSNQPQHF.

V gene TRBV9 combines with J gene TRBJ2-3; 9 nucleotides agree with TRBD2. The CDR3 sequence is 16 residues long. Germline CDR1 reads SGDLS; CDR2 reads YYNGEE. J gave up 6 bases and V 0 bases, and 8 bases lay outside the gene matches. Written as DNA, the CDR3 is TGTGCCAGCAGCGTAGGTAGCGGGAGCGTTGGGGATACGCAGTATTTT. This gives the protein CASSVGSGSVGDTQYF. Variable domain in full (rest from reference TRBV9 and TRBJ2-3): DSGVTQTPKHLITATGQRVTLRCSPRSGDLSVYWYQQSLDQGLQFLIQYYNGEERAKGNILERFSAQQFPDLHSELNLSSLELGDSALYFCASSVGSGSVGDTQYFGPGTRLTVL.

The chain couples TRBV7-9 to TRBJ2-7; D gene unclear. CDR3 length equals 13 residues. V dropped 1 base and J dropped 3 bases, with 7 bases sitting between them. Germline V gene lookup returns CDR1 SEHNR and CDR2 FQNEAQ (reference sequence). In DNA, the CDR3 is TGTGCCAGCAGCTTAGTGGGTCACTACGAGCAGTACTTC. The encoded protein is CASSLVGHYEQYF.

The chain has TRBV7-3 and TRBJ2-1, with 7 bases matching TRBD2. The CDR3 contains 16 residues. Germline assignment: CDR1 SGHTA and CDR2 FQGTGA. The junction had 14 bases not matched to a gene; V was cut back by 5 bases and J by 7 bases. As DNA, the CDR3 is TGTGCCAGCAGCCCCGCCGGTGGCGGGAGAGGAAATGAGCAGTTCTTC. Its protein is CASSPAGGGRGNEQFF.

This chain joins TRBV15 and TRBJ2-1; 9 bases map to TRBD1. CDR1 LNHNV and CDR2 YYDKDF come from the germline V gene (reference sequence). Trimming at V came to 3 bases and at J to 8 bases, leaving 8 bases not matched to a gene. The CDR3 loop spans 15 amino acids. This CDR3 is CATSRGQGAFYEQFF. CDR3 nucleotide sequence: TGTGCCACCAGCAGGGGACAGGGCGCATTCTATGAGCAGTTCTTC. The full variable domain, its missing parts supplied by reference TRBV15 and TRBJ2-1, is DAMVIQNPRYQVTQFGKPVTLSCSQTLNHNVMYWYQQKSSQAPKLLFHYYDKDFNNEADTPDNFQSRRPNTSFCFLDIRSPGLGDTAMYLCATSRGQGAFYEQFFGPGTRLTVL.

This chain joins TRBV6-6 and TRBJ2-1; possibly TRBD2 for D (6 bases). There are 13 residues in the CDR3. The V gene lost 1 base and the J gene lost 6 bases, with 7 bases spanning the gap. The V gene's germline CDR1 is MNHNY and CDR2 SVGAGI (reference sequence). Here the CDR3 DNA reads TGTGCCAGCAGTTACTTCGGGGGCAATGAGCAGTTCTTC. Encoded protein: CASSYFGGNEQFF.